These T cell receptor beta chains were read from a single sample in a study of blood T cell repertoires in COVID-19. Repertoires were generated with immunoSEQ multiplex PCR, while TCRdb's copy carries only in-frame clones and drops some. The data contain around 240,000 clones, about 79% of them singletons. The material sequenced was peripheral blood. These receptor sequences come from a middle-aged woman who had recovered from COVID-19. Both conserved end residues are part of each CDR3. The order of the fields is clone size, D gene, J gene, V gene, CDR3 protein, CDR3 DNA. A D gene is named only where the DNA matches it firmly. Size is stated for part of the rows, as once, few or many counts, or as a class when the clone is expanded.

clone size: .
D gene: .
J gene: TRBJ1-1
V gene: TRBV6-5
CDR3 protein: CASSAGLKNTEAFF
CDR3 DNA: TGTGCCAGCTCGGCAGGGCTTAAGAACACTGAAGCTTTCTTT

clone size: .
D gene: .
J gene: TRBJ1-4
V gene: TRBV5-6
CDR3 protein: CASSLAGEYEKLFF
CDR3 DNA: TGTGCCAGCAGTCTGGCGGGGGAGTATGAAAAACTGTTTTTT

clone size: .
D gene: .
J gene: TRBJ2-3
V gene: TRBV5-6
CDR3 protein: CASTKQGGADTQYF
CDR3 DNA: TGTGCCAGCACGAAGCAGGGCGGGGCAGATACGCAGTATTTT

clone size: .
D gene: .
J gene: TRBJ1-1
V gene: TRBV10-3
CDR3 protein: CAISESRVDTEAFF
CDR3 DNA: TGTGCCATCAGTGAGTCACGGGTCGACACTGAAGCTTTCTTT

clone size: .
D gene: .
J gene: TRBJ1-5
V gene: TRBV28
CDR3 protein: CGVGAWNQPQHF
CDR3 DNA: TGTGGGGTGGGGGCTTGGAATCAGCCCCAGCATTTT

clone size: .
D gene: TRBD2
J gene: TRBJ2-3
V gene: TRBV10-3
CDR3 protein: CAISESPGLAESSTDTQYF
CDR3 DNA: TGTGCCATCAGTGAGTCACCGGGACTAGCGGAATCAAGCACAGATACGCAGTATTTT

clone size: once
D gene: .
J gene: TRBJ1-2
V gene: TRBV6-6
CDR3 protein: CASSQQDYGYTF
CDR3 DNA: TGTGCCAGCAGCCAACAAGACTATGGCTACACCTTC

clone size: few
D gene: TRBD1
J gene: TRBJ2-5
V gene: TRBV19
CDR3 protein: CASNQGDAETQYF
CDR3 DNA: TGTGCCAGTAATCAGGGGGACGCAGAGACCCAGTACTTC

clone size: .
D gene: .
J gene: TRBJ2-1
V gene: TRBV11-2
CDR3 protein: CASSSRFGREWNEQFF
CDR3 DNA: TGTGCCAGCAGCTCCCGATTCGGTCGTGAGTGGAATGAGCAGTTCTTC

clone size: .
D gene: TRBD1
J gene: TRBJ1-1
V gene: TRBV6-2/TRBV6-3
CDR3 protein: CASSYTGQTEAFF
CDR3 DNA: TGTGCCAGCAGTTATACGGGACAGACTGAAGCTTTCTTT

clone size: .
D gene: .
J gene: TRBJ2-1
V gene: TRBV6-5
CDR3 protein: CACTPLGGYNEQFF
CDR3 DNA: TGTGCCTGCACACCTTTAGGGGGATACAATGAGCAGTTCTTC

clone size: .
D gene: .
J gene: TRBJ1-2
V gene: TRBV25-1
CDR3 protein: CASRQDNYGYTF
CDR3 DNA: TGTGCCAGCAGACAGGATAACTATGGCTACACCTTC

clone size: .
D gene: .
J gene: TRBJ1-6
V gene: TRBV7-2
CDR3 protein: CASSLVYKNSPLHF
CDR3 DNA: TGTGCCAGCAGCTTAGTTTACAAGAATTCACCCCTCCACTTT

clone size: few
D gene: .
J gene: TRBJ2-3
V gene: TRBV11-2
CDR3 protein: CASSLVTDTQYF
CDR3 DNA: TGTGCCAGCAGCTTAGTAACAGATACGCAGTATTTT

clone size: .
D gene: .
J gene: TRBJ2-1
V gene: TRBV11-3
CDR3 protein: CASSGNAAGEQFF
CDR3 DNA: TGTGCCAGCAGTGGGAATGCTGCGGGTGAGCAGTTCTTC

clone size: .
D gene: .
J gene: TRBJ1-1
V gene: TRBV5-1
CDR3 protein: CASSSNQNTEAFF
CDR3 DNA: TGCGCCAGCAGTAGCAACCAGAACACTGAAGCTTTCTTT

clone size: .
D gene: .
J gene: TRBJ1-2
V gene: TRBV4-2
CDR3 protein: CASSQGSTQNYGYTF
CDR3 DNA: TGTGCCAGCAGCCAAGGTTCCACGCAGAACTATGGCTACACCTTC

clone size: once
D gene: .
J gene: TRBJ2-7
V gene: TRBV12-3/TRBV12-4
CDR3 protein: CASSNRVGEQYF
CDR3 DNA: TGTGCCAGCAGCAACAGGGTTGGCGAGCAGTACTTC

clone size: .
D gene: .
J gene: TRBJ2-1
V gene: TRBV14
CDR3 protein: CASSQVSGRGGNEQFF
CDR3 DNA: TGTGCCAGCAGCCAAGTGTCCGGGCGGGGCGGGAATGAGCAGTTCTTC

clone size: .
D gene: TRBD2
J gene: TRBJ2-1
V gene: TRBV11-2
CDR3 protein: CASSFSSRGGARYEQFF
CDR3 DNA: TGTGCCAGCAGCTTCTCGAGTCGCGGGGGAGCTAGGTATGAGCAGTTCTTC

clone size: .
D gene: .
J gene: TRBJ2-3
V gene: TRBV29-1
CDR3 protein: CSVIPRGDTQYF
CDR3 DNA: TGCAGCGTAATTCCCCGAGGGGATACGCAGTATTTT

clone size: once
D gene: .
J gene: TRBJ1-1
V gene: TRBV3-1/TRBV3-2
CDR3 protein: CASSQPTDTIEPPLENTEAFF
CDR3 DNA: TGTGCCAGCAGCCAACCTACAGATACAATCGAACCCCCCCTCGAGAACACTGAAGCTTTCTTT

clone size: .
D gene: TRBD1
J gene: TRBJ1-6
V gene: TRBV5-1
CDR3 protein: CASSLGTGDSPLHF
CDR3 DNA: TGCGCCAGCAGCCTCGGGACAGGGGACTCACCCCTCCACTTT

clone size: .
D gene: TRBD1
J gene: TRBJ2-7
V gene: TRBV7-2
CDR3 protein: CASSGTTPGQGAYEQYF
CDR3 DNA: TGTGCCAGCAGCGGAACAACCCCGGGACAGGGGGCGTACGAGCAGTACTTC

clone size: .
D gene: TRBD2
J gene: TRBJ2-5
V gene: TRBV20-1
CDR3 protein: CSASSGGRWETQYF
CDR3 DNA: TGCAGTGCTAGTTCGGGGGGGAGGTGGGAGACCCAGTACTTC

clone size: .
D gene: TRBD1
J gene: TRBJ1-2
V gene: TRBV11-2
CDR3 protein: CASSPLTGIFGYTF
CDR3 DNA: TGTGCCAGCAGCCCATTGACAGGGATATTTGGCTACACCTTC

clone size: once
D gene: TRBD2
J gene: TRBJ2-3
V gene: TRBV7-6
CDR3 protein: CASSFSGGAGDTQYF
CDR3 DNA: TGTGCCAGCAGCTTTTCCGGGGGGGCCGGAGATACGCAGTATTTT

clone size: .
D gene: .
J gene: TRBJ1-1
V gene: TRBV3-1/TRBV3-2
CDR3 protein: CASSQQANTEAFF
CDR3 DNA: TGTGCCAGCAGCCAGCAGGCGAACACTGAAGCTTTCTTT

clone size: .
D gene: .
J gene: TRBJ2-5
V gene: TRBV18
CDR3 protein: CASSPPGDRETQYF
CDR3 DNA: TGTGCCAGCTCACCACCGGGAGATCGGGAGACCCAGTACTTC

clone size: once
D gene: .
J gene: TRBJ1-1
V gene: TRBV11-3
CDR3 protein: CASSLTTGTEAFF
CDR3 DNA: TGTGCCAGCAGCTTAACGACGGGGACTGAAGCTTTCTTT

clone size: .
D gene: .
J gene: TRBJ1-6
V gene: TRBV7-2
CDR3 protein: CASSPNDSPLHF
CDR3 DNA: TGTGCCAGCAGCCCTAATGATTCACCCCTCCACTTT

clone size: .
D gene: .
J gene: TRBJ1-5
V gene: TRBV5-5
CDR3 protein: CASSLVQENQPQHF
CDR3 DNA: TGTGCCAGCAGCTTGGTACAGGAAAATCAGCCCCAGCATTTT

clone size: .
D gene: .
J gene: TRBJ2-5
V gene: TRBV5-1
CDR3 protein: CASSLASRGAKETQYF
CDR3 DNA: TGCGCCAGCAGCTTGGCCAGCCGGGGGGCCAAGGAGACCCAGTACTTC

clone size: .
D gene: .
J gene: TRBJ1-5
V gene: TRBV25-1
CDR3 protein: CASSSEEGVQPQHF
CDR3 DNA: TGTGCCAGCAGTTCCGAAGAAGGGGTTCAGCCCCAGCATTTT

clone size: .
D gene: TRBD2
J gene: TRBJ2-3
V gene: TRBV2
CDR3 protein: CASSVGLAGTDTQYF
CDR3 DNA: TGTGCCAGCAGTGTTGGACTAGCGGGCACAGATACGCAGTATTTT

clone size: .
D gene: TRBD1
J gene: TRBJ2-5
V gene: TRBV19
CDR3 protein: CASSTPRDRGRGETQYF
CDR3 DNA: TGTGCCAGTAGTACGCCCCGGGACAGGGGGCGTGGAGAGACCCAGTACTTC

clone size: .
D gene: .
J gene: TRBJ2-3
V gene: TRBV3-1/TRBV3-2
CDR3 protein: CASTGGTDTQYF
CDR3 DNA: TGTGCCAGCACGGGTGGCACAGATACGCAGTATTTT

clone size: .
D gene: .
J gene: TRBJ2-7
V gene: TRBV14
CDR3 protein: CASSQDRPEQYF
CDR3 DNA: TGTGCCAGCAGCCAAGATCGTCCCGAGCAGTACTTC

clone size: .
D gene: .
J gene: TRBJ2-7
V gene: TRBV28
CDR3 protein: CASSTPAGAGDLHEQYF
CDR3 DNA: TGTGCCAGCAGTACCCCAGCCGGGGCAGGGGATCTTCACGAGCAGTACTTC

clone size: .
D gene: .
J gene: TRBJ1-3
V gene: TRBV18
CDR3 protein: CASSPQQSSGNTIYF
CDR3 DNA: TGTGCCAGCTCACCGCAACAAAGCTCTGGAAACACCATATATTTT

clone size: .
D gene: .
J gene: TRBJ2-7
V gene: TRBV11-3
CDR3 protein: CASSLGQGNFYEQYF
CDR3 DNA: TGTGCCAGCAGCTTAGGGCAGGGGAATTTCTACGAGCAGTACTTC

clone size: .
D gene: TRBD1
J gene: TRBJ1-1
V gene: TRBV11-3
CDR3 protein: CASSLYRGLVMNTEAFF
CDR3 DNA: TGTGCCAGCAGCTTATACAGGGGCCTCGTCATGAACACTGAAGCTTTCTTT